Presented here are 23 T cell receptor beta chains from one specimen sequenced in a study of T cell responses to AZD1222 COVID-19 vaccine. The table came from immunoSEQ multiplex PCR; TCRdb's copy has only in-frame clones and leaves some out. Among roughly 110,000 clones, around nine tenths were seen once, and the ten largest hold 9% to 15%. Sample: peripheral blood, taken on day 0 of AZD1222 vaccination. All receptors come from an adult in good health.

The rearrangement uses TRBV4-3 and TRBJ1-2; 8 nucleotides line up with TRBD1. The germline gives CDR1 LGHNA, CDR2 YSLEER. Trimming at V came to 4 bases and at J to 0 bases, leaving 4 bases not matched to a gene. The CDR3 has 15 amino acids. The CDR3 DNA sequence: TGCGCCAGCAGCCTGGGACAGGAGGCTAACTATGGCTACACCTTC. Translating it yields CASSLGQEANYGYTF.

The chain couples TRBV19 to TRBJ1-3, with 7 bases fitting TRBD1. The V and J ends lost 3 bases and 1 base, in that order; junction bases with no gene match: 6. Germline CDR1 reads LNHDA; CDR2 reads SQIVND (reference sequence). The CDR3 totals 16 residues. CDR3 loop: CASSMRGGSSGNTIYF. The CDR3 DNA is TGTGCCAGTAGTATGCGAGGGGGCTCTTCTGGAAACACCATATATTTT.

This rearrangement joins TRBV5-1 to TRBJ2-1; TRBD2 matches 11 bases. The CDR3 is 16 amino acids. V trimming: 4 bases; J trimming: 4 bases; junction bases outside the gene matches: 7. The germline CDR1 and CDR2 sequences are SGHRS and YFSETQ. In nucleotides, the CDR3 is TGCGCCAGCAGCCCTGTATCTAGCGGGAGGTACAATGAGCAGTTCTTC. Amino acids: CASSPVSSGRYNEQFF.

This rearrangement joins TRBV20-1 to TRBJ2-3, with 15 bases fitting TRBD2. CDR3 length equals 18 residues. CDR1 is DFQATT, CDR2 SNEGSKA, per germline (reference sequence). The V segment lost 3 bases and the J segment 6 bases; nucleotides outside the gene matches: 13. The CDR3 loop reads CSASPWTSGRASYDTQYF. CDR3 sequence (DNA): TGCAGTGCTAGTCCATGGACTAGCGGGAGGGCCTCGTATGATACGCAGTATTTT.

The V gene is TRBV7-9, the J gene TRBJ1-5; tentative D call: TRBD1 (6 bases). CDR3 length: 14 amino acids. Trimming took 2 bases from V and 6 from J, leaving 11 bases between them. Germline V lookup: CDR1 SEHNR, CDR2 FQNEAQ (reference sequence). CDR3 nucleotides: TGTGCCAGCAGCTTAAACAGGGACGGTCAGCCCCAGCATTTT. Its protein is CASSLNRDGQPQHF.

The CDR3 sequence is CASSQGLDYEQYF. The CDR3 DNA follows: TGCGCCAGCAGCCAAGGCCTAGACTACGAGCAGTACTTC. The chain links TRBV4-3 to TRBJ2-7; D remains ambiguous. Trimming removed 1 base from V and 3 bases from J, with 7 bases in between. CDR3 length: 13 amino acids. Germline CDR1 LGHNA, CDR2 YSLEER.

The CDR3 DNA is TGTGCCAGCAGCAAAAACAGGGTCCATGAGCAGTTCTTC. Translation gives CASSKNRVHEQFF. The gene calls are TRBV7-2 and TRBJ2-1, with D possibly TRBD1 on 6 matching bases. With 5 bases removed from V and 8 bases from J, the gap between germline ends came to 13 bases. The CDR3 runs to 13 residues. Germline CDR1 SGHTA, CDR2 FQGNSA.

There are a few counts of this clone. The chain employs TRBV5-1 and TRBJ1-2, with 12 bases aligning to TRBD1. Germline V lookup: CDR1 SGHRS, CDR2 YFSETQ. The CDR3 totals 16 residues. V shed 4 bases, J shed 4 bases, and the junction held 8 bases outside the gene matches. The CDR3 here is CASSGPGQGALYGYTF. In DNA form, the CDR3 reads TGCGCCAGCAGCGGGCCGGGACAGGGGGCCCTCTATGGCTACACCTTC.

In DNA, the CDR3 is TGTGCCAGCAGCCCGGCGTTGACAGATACGCAGTATTTT. Its protein product is CASSPALTDTQYF. This chain joins TRBV7-6 and TRBJ2-3; D call uncertain. Germline CDR1 reads SGHVS; CDR2 reads FNYEAQ. The V gene lost 5 bases and the J gene lost 3 bases, with 9 bases spanning the gap. The CDR3 covers 13 residues. Full variable domain (outside the CDR3, taken from reference TRBV7-6 and TRBJ2-3): GAGVSQSPRYKVTKRGQDVALRCDPISGHVSLYWYRQALGQGPEFLTYFNYEAQQDKSGLPNDRFSAERPEGSISTLTIQRTEQRDSAMYRCASSPALTDTQYFGPGTRLTVL.

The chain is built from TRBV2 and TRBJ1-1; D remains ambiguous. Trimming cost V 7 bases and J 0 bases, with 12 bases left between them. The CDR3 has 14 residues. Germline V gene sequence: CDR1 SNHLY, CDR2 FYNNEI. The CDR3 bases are TGTGCCAGCAAGTACAACCCGTTGAACACTGAAGCTTTCTTT. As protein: CASKYNPLNTEAFF.

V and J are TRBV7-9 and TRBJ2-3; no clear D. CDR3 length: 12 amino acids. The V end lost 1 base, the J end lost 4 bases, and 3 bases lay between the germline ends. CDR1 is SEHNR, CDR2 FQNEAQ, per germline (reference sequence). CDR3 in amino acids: CASSLESDTQYF. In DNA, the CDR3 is TGTGCCAGCAGCTTAGAATCAGATACGCAGTATTTT. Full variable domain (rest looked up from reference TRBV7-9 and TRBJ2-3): DTGVSQNPRHKITKRGQNVTFRCDPISEHNRLYWYRQTLGQGPEFLTYFQNEAQLEKSRLLSDRFSAERPKGSFSTLEIQRTEQGDSAMYLCASSLESDTQYFGPGTRLTVL.

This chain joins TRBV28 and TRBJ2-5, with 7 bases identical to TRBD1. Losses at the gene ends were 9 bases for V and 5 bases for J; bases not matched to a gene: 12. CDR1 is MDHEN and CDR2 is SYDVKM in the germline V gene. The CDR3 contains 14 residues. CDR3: CASINRGERETQYF. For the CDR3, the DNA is TGTGCCAGTATTAACAGGGGAGAGAGGGAGACCCAGTACTTC.

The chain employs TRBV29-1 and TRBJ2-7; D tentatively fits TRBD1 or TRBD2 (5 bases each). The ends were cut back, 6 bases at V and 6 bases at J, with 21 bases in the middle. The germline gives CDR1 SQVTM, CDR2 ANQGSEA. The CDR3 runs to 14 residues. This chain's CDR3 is CSVGEGRTFGEQYF. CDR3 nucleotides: TGCAGCGTGGGGGAAGGGCGAACTTTTGGCGAGCAGTACTTC.

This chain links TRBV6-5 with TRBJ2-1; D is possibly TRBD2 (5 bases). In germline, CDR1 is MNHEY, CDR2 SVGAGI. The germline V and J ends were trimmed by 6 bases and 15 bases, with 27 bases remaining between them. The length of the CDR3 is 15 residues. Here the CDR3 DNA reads TGTGCCAGCAGACGTGAAATCGAAAGCGGCCCGCTCTCGTTCTTC. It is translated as CASRREIESGPLSFF.

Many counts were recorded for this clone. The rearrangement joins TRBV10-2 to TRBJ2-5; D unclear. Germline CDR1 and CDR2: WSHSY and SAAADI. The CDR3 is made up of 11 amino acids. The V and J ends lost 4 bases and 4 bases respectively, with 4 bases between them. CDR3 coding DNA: TGCGCCAGCAGTGTGGGAGAGACCCAGTACTTC. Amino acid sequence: CASSVGETQYF.

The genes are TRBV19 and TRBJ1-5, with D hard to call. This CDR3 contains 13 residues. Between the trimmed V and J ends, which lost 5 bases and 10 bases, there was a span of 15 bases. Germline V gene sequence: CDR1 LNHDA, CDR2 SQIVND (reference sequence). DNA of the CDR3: TGTGCCAGTAGTTTGGATAGGAGTCAACCCCAGCATTTT. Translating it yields CASSLDRSQPQHF.

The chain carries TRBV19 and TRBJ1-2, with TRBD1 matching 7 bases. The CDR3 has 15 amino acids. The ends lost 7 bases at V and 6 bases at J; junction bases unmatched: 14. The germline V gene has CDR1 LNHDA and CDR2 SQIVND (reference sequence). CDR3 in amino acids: CASMLEGAMFHGYTF. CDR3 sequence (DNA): TGTGCCAGTATGTTAGAGGGGGCGATGTTCCATGGCTACACCTTC.

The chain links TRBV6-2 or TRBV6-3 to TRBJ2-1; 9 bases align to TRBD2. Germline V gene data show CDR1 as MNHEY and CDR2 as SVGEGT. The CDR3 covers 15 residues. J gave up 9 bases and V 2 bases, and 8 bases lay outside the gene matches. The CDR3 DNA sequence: TGTGCCAGCAGTTACGCTAGCGGGGTACGTAGTGAGCAGTTCTTC. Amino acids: CASSYASGVRSEQFF.

The CDR3 here is CASSTGQPYEQYF. CDR3 nucleotide sequence: TGTGCCAGCAGCACGGGACAGCCCTACGAGCAGTACTTC. This chain joins TRBV6-5 and TRBJ2-7; 7 bases are shared with TRBD1. Germline V gene data show CDR1 as MNHEY and CDR2 as SVGAGI. The trim removed 6 bases at V and 2 bases at J, leaving 4 bases unmatched. The CDR3 loop spans 13 amino acids.

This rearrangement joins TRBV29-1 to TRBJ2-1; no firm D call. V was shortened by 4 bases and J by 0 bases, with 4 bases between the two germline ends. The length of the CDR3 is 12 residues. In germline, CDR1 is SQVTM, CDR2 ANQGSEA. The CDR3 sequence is CSVGRSYNEQFF. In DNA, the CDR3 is TGCAGCGTTGGGCGCTCCTACAATGAGCAGTTCTTC.

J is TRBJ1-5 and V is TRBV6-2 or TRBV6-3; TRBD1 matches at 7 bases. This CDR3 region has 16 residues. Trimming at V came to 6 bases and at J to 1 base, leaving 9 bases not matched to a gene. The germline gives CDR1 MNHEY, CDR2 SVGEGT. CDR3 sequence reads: CASSQNRGPSNQPQHF. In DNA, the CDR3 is TGTGCCAGCAGCCAGAACAGGGGACCAAGCAATCAGCCCCAGCATTTT.

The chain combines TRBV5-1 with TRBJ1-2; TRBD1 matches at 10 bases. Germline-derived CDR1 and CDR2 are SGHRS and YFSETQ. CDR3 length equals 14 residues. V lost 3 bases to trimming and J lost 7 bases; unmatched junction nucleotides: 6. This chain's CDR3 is CASSSDRGLGGYTF. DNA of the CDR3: TGCGCCAGCAGCTCCGACAGGGGGCTGGGTGGCTACACCTTC. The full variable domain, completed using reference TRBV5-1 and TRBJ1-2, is KAGVTQTPRYLIKTRGQQVTLSCSPISGHRSVSWYQQTPGQGLQFLFEYFSETQRNKGNFPGRFSGRQFSNSRSEMNVSTLELGDSALYLCASSSDRGLGGYTFGSGTRLTVV.

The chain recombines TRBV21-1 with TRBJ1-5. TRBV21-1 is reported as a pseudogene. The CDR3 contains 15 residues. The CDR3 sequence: CASSPFRATNQPQHF. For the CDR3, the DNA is TGTGCCAGCAGCCCCTTCCGGGCCACCAATCAGCCCCAGCATTTT.